Below, 16 T cell receptor beta chains from the same sample are listed, as sequenced in a study of blood T cell repertoires in COVID-19. Profiled with immunoSEQ multiplex PCR; TCRdb holds only in-frame clones, not every one. Of 50,000 to 80,000 clones listed, 86% are singletons. What was sequenced was peripheral blood. The source of these receptors is a man between 50 and 59 years old with active COVID-19.

The chain combines TRBV3-1 (or the pseudogene TRBV3-2) with TRBJ2-5; D is possibly TRBD2 (5 bases). This CDR3 comprises 15 residues. Germline loops: CDR1 LGHDT, CDR2 YNNKEL (reference sequence). With 3 bases removed from V and 5 bases from J, the gap between germline ends came to 16 bases. CDR3 loop: CASSQMATDSETQYF. CDR3 coding DNA: TGTGCCAGCAGCCAGATGGCCACGGACTCTGAGACCCAGTACTTC.

The V gene is TRBV11-2, the J gene TRBJ2-7, with D unresolved. Trimming removed 6 bases at V and 2 bases at J, with 17 bases between. Germline loops: CDR1 SGHAT, CDR2 FQNNGV. The CDR3 is made up of 15 amino acids. In DNA, the CDR3 is TGTGCCAGCAGTCCCTACTTAATCAGCGCCTACGAGCAGTACTTC. Translating it yields CASSPYLISAYEQYF.

V and J are TRBV11-2 and TRBJ1-1; D remains unclear. This CDR3 is built from 13 residues. Trimming shortened V by 2 bases and J by 0 bases, and 4 bases separated the two germline ends. Germline V CDR1 and CDR2: SGHAT, FQNNGV. As DNA, the CDR3 is TGTGCCAGCAGCTTACGGTTGAACACTGAAGCTTTCTTT. This translates into CASSLRLNTEAFF.

V is TRBV6-5 and J is TRBJ1-6; the match to TRBD1 covers 9 bases. This CDR3 comprises 15 residues. The trim removed 6 bases at V and 6 bases at J, leaving 6 bases unmatched. Germline V lookup: CDR1 MNHEY, CDR2 SVGAGI. CDR3 sequence: CASRRGTGTNSPLHF. The CDR3 region has the DNA TGTGCCAGCAGGAGAGGGACAGGGACTAATTCACCCCTCCACTTT.

The rearrangement joins TRBV11-3 to TRBJ2-1; 13 nucleotides agree with TRBD2. The germline V gene has CDR1 SGHNT and CDR2 YENEEA. With 3 bases clipped from V and 7 bases from J, the junction kept 3 bases outside the gene matches. This CDR3 is built from 15 residues. The DNA of the CDR3 is TGTGCCAGCAGCTTCGGGACTAGCGGGGTTAATGAGCAGTTCTTC. Residues: CASSFGTSGVNEQFF.

The rearrangement joins TRBV6-4 to TRBJ2-3, with 9 bases lining up with TRBD1. Germline V gene lookup returns CDR1 MRHNA and CDR2 SNTAGT. V gave up 6 bases and J gave up 5 bases; unmatched junction bases: 6. The CDR3 runs to 14 residues. The CDR3 loop reads CASSRQGGGDTQYF. The CDR3 nucleotides read TGTGCCAGCAGCCGACAGGGGGGAGGAGATACGCAGTATTTT.

This chain connects TRBV27 to TRBJ1-2, with D tentatively TRBD1 (6 bases). CDR3 length equals 14 residues. Germline CDR1 is MNHEY and CDR2 is SMNVEV (reference sequence). Trimming took 4 bases from V and 7 from J, leaving 16 bases between them. In nucleotides, the CDR3 is TGTGCCAGCAGTTCAAGCTCACAGGGAATTGGCTACACCTTC. Translation: CASSSSSQGIGYTF.

The genes are TRBV6-5 and TRBJ2-6; D gene ambiguous. With 2 bases removed from V and 0 bases from J, the gap between germline ends came to 5 bases. The length of the CDR3 is 15 residues. Germline V gene sequence: CDR1 MNHEY, CDR2 SVGAGI. For the CDR3, the DNA is TGTGCCAGCAGTTACCAGGACTCTGGGGCCAACGTCCTGACTTTC. Its protein product is CASSYQDSGANVLTF.

V gene TRBV5-1 combines with J gene TRBJ2-3; D remains unclear. This CDR3 region has 15 residues. Germline CDR1 is SGHRS and CDR2 is YFSETQ. V was shortened by 2 bases and J by 3 bases, with 13 bases between the two germline ends. The CDR3 coding sequence is TGCGCCAGCAGCTTAAACTCCCCCCGGACAGATACGCAGTATTTT. Protein sequence: CASSLNSPRTDTQYF.

This clone was picked up one time. The chain is built from TRBV5-1 and TRBJ2-7; TRBD1 aligns across 7 bases. The V gene's germline CDR1 is SGHRS and CDR2 YFSETQ. V was clipped by 0 bases and J by 2 bases; unmatched bases: 5. This CDR3 is 15 amino acids long. The CDR3: CASSLDGTETYEQYF. DNA for the CDR3: TGCGCCAGCAGCTTGGATGGGACAGAAACCTACGAGCAGTACTTC. The whole variable domain, filled in from reference TRBV5-1 and TRBJ2-7, reads KAGVTQTPRYLIKTRGQQVTLSCSPISGHRSVSWYQQTPGQGLQFLFEYFSETQRNKGNFPGRFSGRQFSNSRSEMNVSTLELGDSALYLCASSLDGTETYEQYFGPGTRLTVT.

This sequence joins TRBV23-1 and TRBJ2-3; 14 nucleotides match TRBD2. TRBV23-1 is placed among ORFs of uncertain function. After removal of 8 bases from V and 4 bases from J, the junction contained 17 bases not matched to a gene. This CDR3 comprises 19 residues. CDR3 residues: CASGSGLAGGGSRPDTQYF. CDR3 nucleotides: TGCGCCAGCGGAAGCGGACTAGCGGGAGGCGGGAGTCGGCCAGATACGCAGTATTTT.

The chain carries TRBV5-1 and TRBJ2-1, with TRBD1 matching over 10 bases. The CDR3 is 17 residues long. Germline assignment: CDR1 SGHRS and CDR2 YFSETQ. V lost 4 bases to trimming and J lost 1 base; unmatched junction nucleotides: 8. In DNA form, the CDR3 reads TGCGCCAGCAGCCAGGGACAGGGGCCGTTGTCCTACAATGAGCAGTTCTTC. Its protein product is CASSQGQGPLSYNEQFF.

The CDR3 DNA reads TGTGCCAGCAGCAATGGACTAGCGATATCAGATACGCAGTATTTT. This translates into CASSNGLAISDTQYF. The chain joins TRBV5-5 to TRBJ2-3; TRBD2 agrees at 9 bases. With 4 bases clipped from V and 4 bases from J, the junction kept 7 bases outside the gene matches. The CDR3 is 15 residues long. CDR1 is SGHKS, CDR2 YYEKEE, per germline (reference sequence).

This clone was observed once. This chain connects TRBV19 to TRBJ2-1, with D perhaps TRBD2 (7 bases). Trimming removed 7 bases from V and 6 bases from J, with 16 bases in between. CDR3 size: 14 residues. Germline V lookup: CDR1 LNHDA, CDR2 SQIVND (reference sequence). The CDR3 region is CASMGGARGNEQFF. The DNA of the CDR3 is TGTGCCAGTATGGGGGGGGCTAGAGGCAATGAGCAGTTCTTC.

This chain joins TRBV2 and TRBJ2-7; 11 positions match TRBD1. The CDR3 extends over 18 amino acids. The J segment lost 4 bases and the V segment lost 5 bases, leaving 16 bases of the junction unmatched. Germline values: CDR1 SNHLY, CDR2 FYNNEI. The CDR3 DNA sequence: TGTGCCAGCAGTTTTATATTTGCCCCGGGACAGGGGGAATACGAGCAGTACTTC. It specifies CASSFIFAPGQGEYEQYF.

The V gene is TRBV18, the J gene TRBJ1-5; tentative D call: TRBD1 (6 bases). Trimming took 3 bases from V and 1 from J, leaving 10 bases between them. CDR1 KGHSH and CDR2 LQKENI come from the germline V gene. The CDR3 length is 15 residues. The DNA of the CDR3 is TGTGCCAGCTCACCCGGAGACAGGAGCAATCAGCCCCAGCATTTT. It codes for CASSPGDRSNQPQHF.